The next 21 T cell receptor beta chains were all read from a single sample in a study of T cell responses to AZD1222 COVID-19 vaccine. Assay used: immunoSEQ multiplex PCR; TCRdb lists only in-frame clones, some missing. Here the sample spans more than 150,000 clones, approximately 94% being singletons. Source: peripheral blood, taken 28 days after the second AZD1222 dose. All receptors come from an adult who received the AZD1222 COVID-19 vaccine.

This chain joins TRBV19 and TRBJ1-2; 8 nucleotides line up with TRBD1. The CDR3 consists of 16 residues. The V gene end was trimmed by 7 bases and the J gene end by 7 bases; junction bases not matched to a gene: 17. CDR1 is LNHDA and CDR2 is SQIVND in the germline V gene (reference sequence). DNA for the CDR3: TGTGCCAGTACATTTTTGCCCGGGCAGGGGGCATTTGGCTACACCTTC. Translating gives CASTFLPGQGAFGYTF.

This clone was picked up one time. The chain has TRBV4-3 and TRBJ1-2; 9 bases align to TRBD1. Germline trimming cut 0 bases from V and 8 bases from J; bases unmatched to any gene: 10. The V gene's germline CDR1 is LGHNA and CDR2 YSLEER. The CDR3 extends over 16 amino acids. CDR3 DNA sequence: TGCGCCAGCAGCCAAGAGTTCGTACAGGGGGCCTTCGGCTACACCTTC. Translation: CASSQEFVQGAFGYTF.

This clone was detected only once. The genes are TRBV18 and TRBJ1-1; tentatively, D is TRBD1 (6 bases). The V and J ends lost 6 bases and 0 bases respectively, with 17 bases between them. Germline values: CDR1 KGHSH, CDR2 LQKENI. The CDR3 covers 16 residues. DNA for the CDR3: TGTGCCAGCTCCGACCAATCAACAGGGATGAACACTGAAGCTTTCTTT. This translates into CASSDQSTGMNTEAFF.

The V gene is TRBV11-3, the J gene TRBJ2-7, with 11 positions matching TRBD2. The CDR3 sequence is 15 residues long. The junction had 11 bases not matched to a gene; V was cut back by 6 bases and J by 7 bases. From germline, CDR1 is SGHNT and CDR2 YENEEA. CDR3 amino acids: CASRGTSGAFGEQYF. CDR3 DNA sequence: TGTGCCAGCAGGGGGACTAGCGGAGCTTTTGGAGAGCAGTACTTC.

This chain uses TRBV25-1 with TRBJ1-2, with D tentatively TRBD1 (5 bases). Germline loops: CDR1 MGHDK, CDR2 SYGVNS. This CDR3 spans 13 amino acids. V lost 0 bases, J lost 8 bases, and 10 bases lay in between. The CDR3 sequence: CASSEYMQGGYTF. CDR3 in DNA: TGTGCCAGCAGTGAATACATGCAGGGAGGCTACACCTTC.

J is TRBJ1-1 and V is TRBV7-8; the D is unclear. Trimming shortened V by 1 base and J by 0 bases, and 9 bases separated the two germline ends. Germline V CDR1 and CDR2: SGHVS, FQNEAQ. The CDR3 spans 15 residues. The CDR3 region has the DNA TGTGCCAGCAGCTTAGTCCCGAGAATGAACACTGAAGCTTTCTTT. Protein product: CASSLVPRMNTEAFF. Complete variable domain (other parts from reference TRBV7-8 and TRBJ1-1): GAGVSQSPRYKVAKRGQDVALRCDPISGHVSLFWYQQALGQGPEFLTYFQNEAQLDKSGLPSDRFFAERPEGSVSTLKIQRTQQEDSAVYLCASSLVPRMNTEAFFGQGTRLTVV.

For the CDR3, the DNA is TGTGCCAGCAGCTTTGGACTGTGGAATGAGCAGTTCTTC. It translates to CASSFGLWNEQFF. The chain links TRBV7-2 to TRBJ2-1; tentative D call: TRBD2 (5 bases). Between the trimmed V and J ends, which lost 3 bases and 7 bases, there was a span of 10 bases. CDR1 SGHTA and CDR2 FQGNSA come from the germline V gene. This CDR3 is 13 amino acids long.

The V call is TRBV7-2, the J call TRBJ2-7; TRBD2 aligns across 7 bases. Losses at the gene ends were 3 bases for V and 3 bases for J; bases not matched to a gene: 5. Germline V CDR1 and CDR2: SGHTA, FQGNSA. The CDR3 has 14 amino acids. The CDR3 spells CASSLGGSYYEQYF. CDR3 DNA sequence: TGTGCCAGCAGCTTGGGAGGGAGCTACTACGAGCAGTACTTC.

The chain employs TRBV7-9 and TRBJ1-1; D possibly corresponds to TRBD1 (6 bases). The CDR3 has 12 residues. CDR1 and CDR2 from the germline V gene are SEHNR and FQNEAQ (reference sequence). V was cut by 5 bases and J by 10 bases, with 14 bases left in between. CDR3 protein: CASSETGLGAFF. DNA for the CDR3: TGTGCCAGCAGCGAAACAGGGCTGGGAGCTTTCTTT.

The J gene is TRBJ1-5, the V gene TRBV30; the D is unclear. CDR3 length: 13 residues. Germline CDR1 and CDR2: GTSNPN and SVGIG (reference sequence). Trimming stripped 5 bases from V and 7 bases from J, with 15 bases between. CDR3 residues: CAWGLSVEQPQHF. For the CDR3, the DNA is TGTGCCTGGGGCCTATCGGTGGAACAGCCCCAGCATTTT.

This chain joins TRBV4-1 and TRBJ1-2, with 8 bases matching TRBD1. V lost 3 bases to trimming and J lost 4 bases; unmatched junction nucleotides: 7. This CDR3 has 15 amino acids. Looked up from germline, CDR1 is MGHRA and CDR2 is YSYEKL. CDR3 residues: CASSQGAGGFYGYTF. CDR3 bases: TGCGCCAGCAGCCAGGGGGCAGGGGGCTTCTATGGCTACACCTTC.

The chain joins TRBV5-1 to TRBJ2-5, with D hard to call. This CDR3 is 12 amino acids long. Germline values: CDR1 SGHRS, CDR2 YFSETQ. The V and J ends lost 6 bases and 5 bases respectively, with 11 bases between them. For the CDR3, the DNA is TGCGCCAGCAACGGATTTGGGGAGACCCAGTACTTC. Translating gives CASNGFGETQYF.

The chain's CDR3 is CASSYSQNYEQYF. The CDR3, as DNA: TGTGCCAGCAGTTACTCACAAAATTACGAGCAGTACTTC. V gene TRBV6-5 combines with J gene TRBJ2-7; D gene uncertain. Germline CDR1 reads MNHEY; CDR2 reads SVGAGI. Trimming shortened V by 0 bases and J by 4 bases, and 7 bases separated the two germline ends. This CDR3 spans 13 amino acids.

The chain links TRBV14 to TRBJ2-2; TRBD2 is a possible D gene (6 bases). Germline lookup yields CDR1 SGHDN and CDR2 FVKESK. CDR3 size: 15 residues. V gave up 4 bases and J gave up 6 bases, with 15 bases separating them. CDR3 nucleotides: TGTGCCAGCAGCCGCGGGGAGAGGGTGTCCGGGGAGCTGTTTTTT. Amino acid sequence: CASSRGERVSGELFF.

V gene TRBV7-3 combines with J gene TRBJ2-5; 7 positions agree with TRBD1. CDR3 length: 13 residues. Germline values: CDR1 SGHTA, CDR2 FQGTGA. Losses at the gene ends were 2 bases for V and 4 bases for J; bases not matched to a gene: 1. CDR3 residues: CASSLGTAETQYF. In nucleotides, the CDR3 is TGTGCCAGCAGCTTAGGGACAGCAGAGACCCAGTACTTC. The full variable domain, completed using reference TRBV7-3 and TRBJ2-5, is GAGVSQTPSNKVTEKGKYVELRCDPISGHTALYWYRQSLGQGPEFLIYFQGTGAADDSGLPNDRFFAVRPEGSVSTLKIQRTERGDSAVYLCASSLGTAETQYFGPGTRLLVL.

V usage is TRBV5-1 and J usage is TRBJ2-5, with a possible D match to TRBD2 (5 bases). Per germline, CDR1 SGHRS and CDR2 YFSETQ. This CDR3 region has 14 residues. Trimming cost V 2 bases and J 5 bases, with 13 bases left between them. CDR3 region: CASSFQQDSETQYF. The CDR3 DNA follows: TGCGCCAGCAGCTTCCAGCAGGACTCGGAGACCCAGTACTTC.

This chain joins TRBV18 and TRBJ2-1; D is uncertain. This CDR3 contains 12 residues. In germline, CDR1 is KGHSH, CDR2 LQKENI. The V gene lost 3 bases and the J gene lost 4 bases, with 4 bases spanning the gap. CDR3 protein: CASSPQYNEQFF. CDR3 DNA: TGTGCCAGCTCACCCCAATACAATGAGCAGTTCTTC.

The chain links TRBV19 to TRBJ2-2, with D tentatively TRBD1 (6 bases). V gave up 6 bases and J gave up 2 bases, with 7 bases separating them. This CDR3 region has 13 residues. Per the germline V gene, CDR1 is LNHDA and CDR2 is SQIVND (reference sequence). CDR3 nucleotide sequence: TGTGCCAGTAGGGGGGCTAACACCGGGGAGCTGTTTTTT. Its protein product is CASRGANTGELFF. Together with reference TRBV19 and TRBJ2-2, the CDR3 gives the full variable domain: DGGITQSPKYLFRKEGQNVTLSCEQNLNHDAMYWYRQDPGQGLRLIYYSQIVNDFQKGDIAEGYSVSREKKESFPLTVTSAQKNPTAFYLCASRGANTGELFFGEGSRLTVL.

The V call is TRBV7-2, the J call TRBJ2-1; 8 nucleotides agree with TRBD1. With V trimmed by 3 bases and J by 4 bases, 14 bases remained unmatched. CDR3 size: 18 residues. Germline assignment: CDR1 SGHTA and CDR2 FQGNSA. The CDR3 protein is CASSLSGQGALPYNEQFF. For the CDR3, the DNA is TGTGCCAGCAGCTTGAGCGGGCAGGGGGCGCTTCCGTACAATGAGCAGTTCTTC. Using reference TRBV7-2 and TRBJ2-1 for the parts outside the CDR3, the full variable domain is GAGVSQSPSNKVTEKGKDVELRCDPISGHTALYWYRQSLGQGLEFLIYFQGNSAPDKSGLPSDRFSAERTGGSVSTLTIQRTQQEDSAVYLCASSLSGQGALPYNEQFFGPGTRLTVL.

The chain joins TRBV18 to TRBJ1-2, with 9 nucleotides matching TRBD1. V gave up 1 base and J gave up 4 bases; unmatched junction bases: 7. This CDR3 contains 16 residues. Germline CDR1 is KGHSH and CDR2 is LQKENI. CDR3: CASSPLGQGRSYGYTF. DNA for the CDR3: TGTGCCAGCTCACCACTAGGACAGGGGAGGAGCTATGGCTACACCTTC.

The chain is built from TRBV2 and TRBJ1-5; D possibly corresponds to TRBD1 (5 bases). The V gene's germline CDR1 is SNHLY and CDR2 FYNNEI. Trimming removed 8 bases from V and 0 bases from J, with 11 bases in between. CDR3 size: 14 residues. In DNA form, the CDR3 reads TGTGCCAGCCGGGGGGTGGTTAGCAATCAGCCCCAGCATTTT. Encoded protein: CASRGVVSNQPQHF.